What follows are 7 T cell receptor beta chains derived from one specimen sequenced in a study of OX40 agonist ivuxolimab in advanced cancers. Only in-frame clones appear in the TCRdb table, and some are missing; sequencing was by immunoSEQ multiplex PCR. This sample carries tens of thousands of clones, around 92% of them seen once, and the ten largest clones take over 6.5%. Sequenced here: CD4+ or CD8+ T cells sorted from blood, sampled in a trial of the OX40 agonist ivuxolimab. The receptors come from an adult with an advanced solid tumor such as melanoma, head and neck, liver or kidney cancer.

CDR3 sequence: CASSEDPGYGTQYF. The CDR3 nucleotides read TGTGCCAGCAGCGAGGACCCCGGTTATGGGACCCAGTACTTC. The chain links TRBV9 to TRBJ2-5; D unresolved. The CDR3 contains 14 residues. Germline CDR1 reads SGDLS; CDR2 reads YYNGEE. V was trimmed by 3 bases and J by 7 bases, leaving 16 bases between them. Drawing the rest from reference TRBV9 and TRBJ2-5, the complete variable domain is DSGVTQTPKHLITATGQRVTLRCSPRSGDLSVYWYQQSLDQGLQFLIQYYNGEERAKGNILERFSAQQFPDLHSELNLSSLELGDSALYFCASSEDPGYGTQYFGPGTRLLVL.

This sequence joins TRBV5-4 and TRBJ2-7, with TRBD2 identical over 8 bases. In germline, CDR1 is SGHNT, CDR2 YYREEE (reference sequence). The trim removed 6 bases at V and 2 bases at J, leaving 13 bases unmatched. The CDR3 length is 16 residues. DNA of the CDR3: TGTGCCAGCAACGAACGGAGCGGGGGCACGACCTACGAGCAGTACTTC. It yields the protein CASNERSGGTTYEQYF. The variable domain in full, completed from reference TRBV5-4 and TRBJ2-7, reads ETGVTQSPTHLIKTRGQQVTLRCSSQSGHNTVSWYQQALGQGPQFIFQYYREEENGRGNFPPRFSGLQFPNYSSELNVNALELDDSALYLCASNERSGGTTYEQYFGPGTRLTVT.

The gene calls are TRBV6-6 and TRBJ2-1; maybe TRBD2 (6 bases). Trimming pared 6 bases from V and 8 bases from J, leaving 8 bases between. Germline V gene lookup returns CDR1 MNHNY and CDR2 SVGAGI (reference sequence). There are 11 residues in the CDR3. Written as DNA, the CDR3 is TGTGCCAGCAGGGCTAGCGATGAGCAGTTCTTC. Translation: CASRASDEQFF.

V is TRBV5-1 and J is TRBJ1-5, with a weak D call TRBD1 (5 bases). Germline CDR1 and CDR2: SGHRS and YFSETQ. The CDR3 contains 15 residues. V lost 0 bases and J 9 bases, leaving 16 bases between the germline ends. DNA for the CDR3: TGCGCCAGCAGCTTGGAGGAAGAGGAAGGGGCGCCCCAGCATTTT. It translates to CASSLEEEEGAPQHF.

This chain connects TRBV11-3 to TRBJ1-2, with D possibly TRBD1 on 5 matching bases. This CDR3 has 17 amino acids. Germline V gene lookup returns CDR1 SGHNT and CDR2 YENEEA. Trimming left V 0 bases short and J 4 bases short, with 18 bases between. The CDR3 reads CASSLDTLPRVFYGYTF. CDR3 nucleotides: TGTGCCAGCAGCTTAGATACCCTCCCCAGGGTATTCTATGGCTACACCTTC.

The gene calls are TRBV27 and TRBJ1-4; 7 nucleotides line up with TRBD1. This CDR3 spans 15 amino acids. The trim removed 5 bases at V and 2 bases at J, leaving 5 bases unmatched. CDR1 is MNHEY, CDR2 SMNVEV, per germline (reference sequence). CDR3 residues: CASSVSGGTNEKLFF. The CDR3 nucleotides read TGTGCCAGCAGTGTCTCAGGGGGGACTAATGAAAAACTGTTTTTT.

This sequence joins TRBV5-1 and TRBJ1-1, with 12 bases fitting TRBD1. Germline V gene sequence: CDR1 SGHRS, CDR2 YFSETQ. After removal of 3 bases from V and 3 bases from J, the junction contained 6 bases not matched to a gene. The CDR3 contains 16 residues. The CDR3 here is CASSSRDRGRDTEAFF. In nucleotides, the CDR3 is TGCGCCAGCAGCTCCAGGGACAGGGGGCGTGACACTGAAGCTTTCTTT.